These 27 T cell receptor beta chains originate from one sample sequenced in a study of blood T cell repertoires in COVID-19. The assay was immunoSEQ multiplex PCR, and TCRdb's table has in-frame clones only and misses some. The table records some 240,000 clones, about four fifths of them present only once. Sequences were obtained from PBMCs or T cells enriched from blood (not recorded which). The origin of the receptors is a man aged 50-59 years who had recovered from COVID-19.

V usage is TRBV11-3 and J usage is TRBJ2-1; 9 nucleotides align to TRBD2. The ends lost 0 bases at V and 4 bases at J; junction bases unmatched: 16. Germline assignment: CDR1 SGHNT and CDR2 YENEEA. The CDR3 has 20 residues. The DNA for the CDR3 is TGTGCCAGCAGCTTAGAGTCTAGCGGGATCCAACCAAGGGCGTACAATGAGCAGTTCTTC. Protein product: CASSLESSGIQPRAYNEQFF.

CDR3 DNA: TGTGCCAGCAGCCAAGTACACGGAGGTAATTCACCCCTCCACTTT. It codes for CASSQVHGGNSPLHF. The rearrangement joins TRBV3-1 (or the pseudogene TRBV3-2) to TRBJ1-6; D not certain. Germline CDR1 is LGHDT and CDR2 is YNNKEL (reference sequence). V lost 1 base, J lost 6 bases, and 10 bases lay in between. This CDR3 has 15 amino acids.

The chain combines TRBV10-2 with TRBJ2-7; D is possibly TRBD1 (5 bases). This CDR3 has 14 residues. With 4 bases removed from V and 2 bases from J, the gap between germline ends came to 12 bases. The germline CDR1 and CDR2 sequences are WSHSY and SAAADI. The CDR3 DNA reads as TGCGCCAGCAGTGGGCTCGACAGACCCTACGAGCAGTACTTC. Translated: CASSGLDRPYEQYF.

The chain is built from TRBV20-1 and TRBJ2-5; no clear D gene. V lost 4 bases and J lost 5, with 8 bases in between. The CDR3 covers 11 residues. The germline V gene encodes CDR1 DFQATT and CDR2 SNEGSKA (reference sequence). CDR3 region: CSATKQETQYF. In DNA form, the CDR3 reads TGCAGTGCTACCAAACAGGAGACCCAGTACTTC.

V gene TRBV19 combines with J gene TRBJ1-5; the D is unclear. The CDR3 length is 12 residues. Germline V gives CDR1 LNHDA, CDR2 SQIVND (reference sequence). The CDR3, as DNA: TGTGCTACAGATGCCTACAATCAGCCCCAGCATTTT. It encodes CATDAYNQPQHF. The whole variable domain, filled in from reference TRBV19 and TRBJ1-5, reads DGGITQSPKYLFRKEGQNVTLSCEQNLNHDAMYWYRQDPGQGLRLIYYSQIVNDFQKGDIAEGYSVSREKKESFPLTVTSAQKNPTAFYLCATDAYNQPQHFGDGTRLSIL.

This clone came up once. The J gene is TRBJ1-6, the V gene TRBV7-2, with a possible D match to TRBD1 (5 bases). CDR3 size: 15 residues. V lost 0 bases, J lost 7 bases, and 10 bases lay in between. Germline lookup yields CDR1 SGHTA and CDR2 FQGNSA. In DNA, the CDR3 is TGTGCCAGCAGCTTAGCTGCAGGGTGGAATTCACCCCTCCACTTT. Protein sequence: CASSLAAGWNSPLHF.

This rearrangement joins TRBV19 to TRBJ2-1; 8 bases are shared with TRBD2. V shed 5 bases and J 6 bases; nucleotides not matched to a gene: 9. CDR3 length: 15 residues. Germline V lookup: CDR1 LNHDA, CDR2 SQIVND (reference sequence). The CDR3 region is CASSALLAGSNEQFF. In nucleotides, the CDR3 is TGTGCCAGTAGTGCCCTCTTAGCGGGGAGCAATGAGCAGTTCTTC.

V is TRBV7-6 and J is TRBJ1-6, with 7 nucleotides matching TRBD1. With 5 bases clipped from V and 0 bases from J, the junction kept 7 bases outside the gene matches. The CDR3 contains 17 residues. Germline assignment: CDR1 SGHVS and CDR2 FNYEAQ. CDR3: CASSPEQGTSYNSPLHF. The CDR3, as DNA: TGTGCCAGCAGCCCCGAACAGGGGACCTCCTATAATTCACCCCTCCACTTT.

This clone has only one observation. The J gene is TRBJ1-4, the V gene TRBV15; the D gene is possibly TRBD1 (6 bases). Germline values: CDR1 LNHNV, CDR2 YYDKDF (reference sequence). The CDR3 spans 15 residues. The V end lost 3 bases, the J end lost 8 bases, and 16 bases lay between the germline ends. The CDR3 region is CATSSDRQLGEKLFF. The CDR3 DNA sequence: TGTGCCACCAGCAGCGACAGGCAACTAGGGGAAAAACTGTTTTTT.

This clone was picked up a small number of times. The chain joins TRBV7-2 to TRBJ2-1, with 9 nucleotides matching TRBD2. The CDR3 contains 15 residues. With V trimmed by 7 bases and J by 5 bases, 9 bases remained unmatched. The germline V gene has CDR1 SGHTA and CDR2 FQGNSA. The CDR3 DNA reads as TGTGCCAGCACGCGAGGGGTAGCGGGAGACAATGAGCAGTTCTTC. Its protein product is CASTRGVAGDNEQFF.

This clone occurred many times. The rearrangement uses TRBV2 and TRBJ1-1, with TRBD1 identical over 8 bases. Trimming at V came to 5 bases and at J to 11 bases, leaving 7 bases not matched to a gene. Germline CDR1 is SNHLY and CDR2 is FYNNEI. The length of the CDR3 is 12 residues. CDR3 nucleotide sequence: TGTGCCAGCAGTCCTGACCGGACAGGGGCTTTCTTT. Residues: CASSPDRTGAFF.

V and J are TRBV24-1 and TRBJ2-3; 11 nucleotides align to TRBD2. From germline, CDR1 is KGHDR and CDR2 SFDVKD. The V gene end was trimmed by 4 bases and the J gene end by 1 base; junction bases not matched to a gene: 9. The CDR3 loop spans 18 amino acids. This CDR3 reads CATSDRGTSGARTDTQYF. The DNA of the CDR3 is TGTGCCACCAGTGACCGCGGGACTAGCGGAGCCCGCACAGATACGCAGTATTTT.

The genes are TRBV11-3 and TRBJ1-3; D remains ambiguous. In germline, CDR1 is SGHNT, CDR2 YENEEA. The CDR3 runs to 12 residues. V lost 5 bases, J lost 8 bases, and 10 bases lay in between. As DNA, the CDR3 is TGTGCCAGCAGCCCTACCGGGGACACCATATATTTT. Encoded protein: CASSPTGDTIYF. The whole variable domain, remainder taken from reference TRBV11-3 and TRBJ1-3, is EAGVVQSPRYKIIEKKQPVAFWCNPISGHNTLYWYLQNLGQGPELLIRYENEEAVDDSQLPKDRFSAERLKGVDSTLKIQPAELGDSAVYLCASSPTGDTIYFGEGSWLTVV.

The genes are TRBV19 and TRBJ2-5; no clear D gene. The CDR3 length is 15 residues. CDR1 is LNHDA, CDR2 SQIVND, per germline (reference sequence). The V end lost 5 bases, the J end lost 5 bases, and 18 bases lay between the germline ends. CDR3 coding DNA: TGTGCCAGTAGTCCAAACCAGGTCTCCCGGGAGACCCAGTACTTC. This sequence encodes CASSPNQVSRETQYF.

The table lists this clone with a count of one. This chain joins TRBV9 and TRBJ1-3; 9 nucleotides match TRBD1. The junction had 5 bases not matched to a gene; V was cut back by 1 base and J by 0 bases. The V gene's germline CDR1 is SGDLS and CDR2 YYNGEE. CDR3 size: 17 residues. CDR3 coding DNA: TGTGCCAGCAGCGTAACAGGGGGCGCAGTCTCTGGAAACACCATATATTTT. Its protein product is CASSVTGGAVSGNTIYF.

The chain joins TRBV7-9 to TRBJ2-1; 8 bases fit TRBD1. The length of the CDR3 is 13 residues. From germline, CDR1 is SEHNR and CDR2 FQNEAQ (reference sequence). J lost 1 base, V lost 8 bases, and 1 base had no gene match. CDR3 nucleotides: TGTGCCAGCGACAGGGGTTCCTACAATGAGCAGTTCTTC. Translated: CASDRGSYNEQFF. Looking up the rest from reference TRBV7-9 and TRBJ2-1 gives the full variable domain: DTGVSQNPRHKITKRGQNVTFRCDPISEHNRLYWYRQTLGQGPEFLTYFQNEAQLEKSRLLSDRFSAERPKGSFSTLEIQRTEQGDSAMYLCASDRGSYNEQFFGPGTRLTVL.

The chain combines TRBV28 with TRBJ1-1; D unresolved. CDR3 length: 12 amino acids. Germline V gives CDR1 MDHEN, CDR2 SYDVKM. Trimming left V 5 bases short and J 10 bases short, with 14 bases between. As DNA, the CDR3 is TGTGCCAGCAGTCCCCTCGGGTTGGGAGCTTTCTTT. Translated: CASSPLGLGAFF.

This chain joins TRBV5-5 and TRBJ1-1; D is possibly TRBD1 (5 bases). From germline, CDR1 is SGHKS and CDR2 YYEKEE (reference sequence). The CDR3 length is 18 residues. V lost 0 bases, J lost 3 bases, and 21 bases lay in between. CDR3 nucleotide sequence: TGTGCCAGCAGCTTGGGAAGTTCAGTCGGGGGACGGTACACTGAAGCTTTCTTT. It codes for CASSLGSSVGGRYTEAFF.

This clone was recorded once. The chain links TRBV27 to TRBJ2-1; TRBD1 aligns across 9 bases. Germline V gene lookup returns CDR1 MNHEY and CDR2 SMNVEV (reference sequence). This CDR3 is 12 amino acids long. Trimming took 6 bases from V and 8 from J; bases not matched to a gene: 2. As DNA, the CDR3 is TGTGCCAGCAGACAGGGGGCTTATGAGCAGTTCTTC. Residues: CASRQGAYEQFF.

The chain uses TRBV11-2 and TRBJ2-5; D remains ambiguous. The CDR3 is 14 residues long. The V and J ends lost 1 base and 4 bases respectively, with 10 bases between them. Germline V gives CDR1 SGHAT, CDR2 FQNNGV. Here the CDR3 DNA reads TGTGCCAGCAGCTTAGCAGTCAGTATAGAGACCCAGTACTTC. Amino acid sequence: CASSLAVSIETQYF.

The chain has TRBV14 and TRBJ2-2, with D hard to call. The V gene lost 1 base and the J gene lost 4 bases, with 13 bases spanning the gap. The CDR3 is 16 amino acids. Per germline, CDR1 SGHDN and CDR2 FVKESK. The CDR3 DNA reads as TGTGCCAGCAGCCAAGTTTCAGGCTACCCCACCGGGGAGCTGTTTTTT. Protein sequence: CASSQVSGYPTGELFF.

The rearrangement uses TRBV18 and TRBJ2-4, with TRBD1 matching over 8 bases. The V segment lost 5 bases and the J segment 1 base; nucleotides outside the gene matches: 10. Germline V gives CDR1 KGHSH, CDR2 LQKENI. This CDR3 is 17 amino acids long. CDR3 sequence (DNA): TGTGCCAGCTCAGGACGACAGGGGCGCGGGGCCAAAAACATTCAGTACTTC. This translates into CASSGRQGRGAKNIQYF.

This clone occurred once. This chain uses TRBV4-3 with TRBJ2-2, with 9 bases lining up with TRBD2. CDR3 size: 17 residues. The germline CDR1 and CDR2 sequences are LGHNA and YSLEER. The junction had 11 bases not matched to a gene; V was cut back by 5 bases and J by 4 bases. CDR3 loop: CASSEAPAAGGTGELFF. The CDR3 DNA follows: TGCGCCAGCAGCGAAGCGCCGGCAGCGGGAGGCACCGGGGAGCTGTTTTTT.

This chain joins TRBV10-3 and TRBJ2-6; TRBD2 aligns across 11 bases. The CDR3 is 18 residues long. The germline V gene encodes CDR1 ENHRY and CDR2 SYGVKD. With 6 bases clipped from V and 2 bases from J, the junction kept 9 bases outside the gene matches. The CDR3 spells CAISAVPGLAAGANVLTF. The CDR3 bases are TGTGCCATCAGCGCAGTCCCGGGACTAGCGGCTGGGGCCAACGTCCTGACTTTC.

The CDR3 sequence is CASSDNEYEQYF. The CDR3 nucleotides read TGTGCCAGCAGCGATAACGAGTACGAGCAGTACTTC. The J gene is TRBJ2-7, the V gene TRBV11-3; D is unclear. Germline loops: CDR1 SGHNT, CDR2 YENEEA. CDR3 length: 12 amino acids. The V end was cut by 5 bases, the J end by 4 bases, with 9 bases between.

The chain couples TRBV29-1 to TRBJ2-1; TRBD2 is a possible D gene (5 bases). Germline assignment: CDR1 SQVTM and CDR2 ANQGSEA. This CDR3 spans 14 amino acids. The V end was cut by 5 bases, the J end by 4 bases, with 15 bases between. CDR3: CSVSRVRAYNEQFF. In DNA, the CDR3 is TGCAGCGTTTCGAGGGTTAGAGCTTACAATGAGCAGTTCTTC.

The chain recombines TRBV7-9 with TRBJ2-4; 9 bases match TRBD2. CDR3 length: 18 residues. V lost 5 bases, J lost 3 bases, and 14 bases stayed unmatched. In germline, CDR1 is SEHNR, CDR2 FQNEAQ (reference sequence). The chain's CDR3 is CASSPLTGTSSIKNIQYF. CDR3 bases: TGTGCCAGCAGCCCCCTAACCGGGACTAGCTCTATCAAAAACATTCAGTACTTC.